This T cell receptor beta chain derives from a study of cytomegalovirus exposure and HLA in healthy donors. With regard to this clone: Antigen unknown.

The PCR contained 60 Vbeta and 13 Jbeta primers. The assay was immunoSEQ multiplex PCR, and TCRdb's table has in-frame clones only and misses some. This table holds 170,000 or so clones, 77% found once. Findings of the study overall: Sequencing probably produced one cluster of sequence variants that were highly shared. Among the CMV-associated chains, a few were confirmed in vitro as specific for CMV antigens. In a later analysis, an Asian-associated ancestry cluster reportedly showed fewer N-insertions than the roughly 730-donor mean.

The receptor was derived from a woman aged 25 to 39 in good health and CMV-seronegative. The sequenced material came from PBMCs.

CDR3 in amino acids: CASSAVKTVKHYEQYF. Written as DNA, the CDR3 is TGTGCCAGCAGCGCTGTGAAGACAGTCAAACACTACGAGCAGTACTTC. The chain couples TRBV11-2 to TRBJ2-7, with D tentatively TRBD1 (5 bases). Trimming stripped 5 bases from V and 3 bases from J, with 20 bases between. Germline values: CDR1 SGHAT, CDR2 FQNNGV. CDR3 size: 16 residues.